The 28 T cell receptor beta chains below all came from one sample that was sequenced in a study of T-cell memory formation after mild COVID-19. TCRdb reprocessed the 5' RACE reads with MiXCR, giving one entry per CDR3 protein. The sample yields approximately 500,000 distinct CDR3 sequences, 20% to 30% seen once. Material for sequencing was PBMCs or a T cell subset sorted from them (not recorded which). Receptors were obtained from an adult woman who had mild COVID-19 (a few samples of this study predate the infection). Cell type and time point are not known.

This chain joins TRBV7-9 and TRBJ1-4; TRBD1 aligns across 8 bases. The V gene's germline CDR1 is SEHNR and CDR2 FQNEAQ (reference sequence). J gave up 7 bases and V 5 bases, and 12 bases lay outside the gene matches. The CDR3 consists of 16 residues. CDR3 in DNA: TGTGCCAGCAGCCCCCGCCGGACAGGGAGGGGTGAAAAACTGTTTTTT. It codes for CASSPRRTGRGEKLFF.

V is TRBV24-1 and J is TRBJ2-3, with D hard to call. This CDR3 comprises 12 residues. CDR1 is KGHDR, CDR2 SFDVKD, per germline. V was trimmed by 2 bases and J by 3 bases, leaving 2 bases between them. The CDR3 protein is CATSDWTDTQYF. The CDR3 DNA reads TGTGCCACCAGTGATTGGACAGATACGCAGTATTTT.

The CDR3 nucleotides are TGTGCCAGCAGATATCAGGGGGCTTCTAGCAATCAGCCCCAGCATTTT. The encoded protein is CASRYQGASSNQPQHF. The rearrangement links TRBV12-3 or TRBV12-4 to TRBJ1-5, with 8 positions matching TRBD1. The CDR3 spans 16 residues. V lost 6 bases, J lost 0 bases, and 7 bases stayed unmatched.

The chain is built from TRBV30 and TRBJ1-5; no reliable D call. The germline CDR1 and CDR2 sequences are GTSNPN and SVGIG (reference sequence). This CDR3 has 13 amino acids. Trimming took 3 bases from V and 6 from J, leaving 12 bases between them. The CDR3 region is CAWSNSVLQPQHF. CDR3 coding DNA: TGTGCCTGGAGCAATTCAGTTCTTCAGCCCCAGCATTTT.

This clonotype showed up just a few times. The gene calls are TRBV7-3 and TRBJ2-3, with 9 bases lining up with TRBD2. Germline V CDR1 and CDR2: SGHTA, FQGTGA. The CDR3 runs 17 residues. After removal of 2 bases from V and 4 bases from J, the junction contained 10 bases not matched to a gene. CDR3 sequence: CASSLRGGASIADTQYF. CDR3 DNA sequence: TGTGCCAGCAGCTTACGCGGGGGGGCATCGATCGCAGATACGCAGTATTTT.

The chain employs TRBV20-1 and TRBJ1-1; D is ambiguous. Deletions cut 2 bases from V and 0 bases from J, with 10 bases between. This CDR3 contains 14 residues. Germline V gene data show CDR1 as DFQATT and CDR2 as SNEGSKA (reference sequence). The CDR3 is CSARFGVLNTEAFF. The CDR3 nucleotides read TGCAGTGCTAGATTTGGGGTTTTGAACACTGAAGCTTTCTTT.

This chain uses TRBV28 with TRBJ2-7; 7 bases are a match to TRBD1. Germline values: CDR1 MDHEN, CDR2 SYDVKM. Trimming removed 5 bases from V and 4 bases from J; junction bases left unmatched: 11. The CDR3 contains 15 residues. The CDR3 region has the DNA TGTGCCAGCAGTGCCCATAAACAGGGGAGTTACGAGCAGTACTTC. Its translation is CASSAHKQGSYEQYF.

The V gene is TRBV30, the J gene TRBJ2-5, with TRBD2 as a possible D gene (5 bases). CDR1 is GTSNPN, CDR2 SVGIG, per germline (reference sequence). CDR3 length: 11 residues. Trimming took 2 bases from V and 9 from J, leaving 10 bases between them. The CDR3 loop is CAWSIERPQYF. DNA of the CDR3: TGTGCCTGGAGTATTGAGCGGCCCCAGTACTTC.

This clonotype appeared a few times. V gene TRBV7-9 combines with J gene TRBJ2-7; maybe TRBD1 (6 bases). V lost 5 bases, J lost 3 bases, and 17 bases lay in between. This CDR3 is built from 15 residues. From germline, CDR1 is SEHNR and CDR2 FQNEAQ (reference sequence). CDR3 loop: CASSRLSGDVYEQYF. CDR3 DNA: TGTGCCAGCAGCCGCCTGTCAGGGGACGTCTACGAGCAGTACTTC.

The chain employs TRBV29-1 and TRBJ2-1; 11 nucleotides agree with TRBD2. Germline assignment: CDR1 SQVTM and CDR2 ANQGSEA. The J segment lost 4 bases and the V segment lost 6 bases, leaving 8 bases of the junction unmatched. The CDR3 extends over 15 amino acids. CDR3 in amino acids: CSVGNLAGGYNEQFF. CDR3 nucleotide sequence: TGCAGCGTCGGGAATCTAGCGGGGGGATACAATGAGCAGTTCTTC.

This clonotype occurred a few times. The rearrangement uses TRBV24-1 and TRBJ2-7; D not resolved. CDR1 is KGHDR and CDR2 is SFDVKD in the germline V gene. The CDR3 consists of 13 residues. Trimming left V 7 bases short and J 0 bases short, with 9 bases between. The CDR3 loop is CATSQAGSYEQYF. CDR3 in DNA: TGTGCCACCAGCCAAGCCGGCTCCTACGAGCAGTACTTC.

The chain is built from TRBV24-1 and TRBJ2-2; no reliable D call. CDR1 is KGHDR, CDR2 SFDVKD, per germline. Between the trimmed V and J ends, which lost 3 bases and 5 bases, there was a span of 12 bases. The CDR3 is 15 amino acids. The CDR3 sequence is CATSDIAGDTGELFF. Here the CDR3 DNA reads TGTGCCACCAGTGATATAGCCGGAGATACCGGGGAGCTGTTTTTT.

This chain uses TRBV5-6 with TRBJ2-1; D perhaps matches TRBD2 (5 bases). The CDR3 runs to 14 residues. Trimming took off 2 bases at V and 7 bases at J, with 13 bases between the two ends. Germline-derived CDR1 and CDR2 are SGHDT and YYEEEE. Written as DNA, the CDR3 is TGTGCCAGCAGCTTCGGACTCGAAGCGAATGAGCAGTTCTTC. This translates into CASSFGLEANEQFF.

The chain joins TRBV6-5 to TRBJ1-2; the D is unclear. V shed 0 bases and J shed 7 bases, with 12 bases lying between them. Germline V gene lookup returns CDR1 MNHEY and CDR2 SVGAGI. The CDR3 covers 14 residues. CDR3 in amino acids: CASSYSVKGSGYTF. As DNA, the CDR3 is TGTGCCAGCAGTTACTCGGTGAAGGGATCTGGCTACACCTTC.

This clonotype was seen a few times. V gene TRBV2 combines with J gene TRBJ1-5, with 7 bases that match TRBD1. The V segment lost 6 bases and the J segment 3 bases; nucleotides outside the gene matches: 8. The CDR3 is made up of 15 amino acids. Germline V gene data show CDR1 as SNHLY and CDR2 as FYNNEI. The CDR3 DNA reads TGTGCCAGCAGCTCCGGGACAGTTTTCAATCAGCCCCAGCATTTT. Encoded protein: CASSSGTVFNQPQHF.

This clonotype was detected a few times. The J gene is TRBJ2-5, the V gene TRBV5-1; D possibly corresponds to TRBD2 (6 bases). Per germline, CDR1 SGHRS and CDR2 YFSETQ. This CDR3 has 14 amino acids. V was shortened by 9 bases and J by 5 bases, with 20 bases between the two germline ends. The CDR3 DNA reads TGCGCCACTCCCCGGGAGTCGCATAGGGAGACCCAGTACTTC. Its translation: CATPRESHRETQYF.

This clonotype was picked up a small number of times. The chain is built from TRBV14 and TRBJ1-2; D is perhaps TRBD1 (5 bases). Deletions cut 0 bases from V and 2 bases from J, with 7 bases between. Per germline, CDR1 SGHDN and CDR2 FVKESK. This CDR3 has 14 amino acids. The CDR3 nucleotides read TGTGCCAGCAGCCAAGACTGGGGGAACTATGGCTACACCTTC. It specifies CASSQDWGNYGYTF. Variable domain in full (rest from reference TRBV14 and TRBJ1-2): EAGVTQFPSHSVIEKGQTVTLRCDPISGHDNLYWYRRVMGKEIKFLLHFVKESKQDESGMPNNRFLAERTGGTYSTLKVQPAELEDSGVYFCASSQDWGNYGYTFGSGTRLTVV.

The chain recombines TRBV6-6 with TRBJ2-1; tentative D call: TRBD2 (7 bases). V lost 8 bases and J 7 bases, leaving 27 bases between the germline ends. The germline CDR1 and CDR2 sequences are MNHNY and SVGAGI (reference sequence). The CDR3 is 17 residues long. The CDR3 sequence is CASHGKGGASGLNEQFF. The CDR3 DNA reads as TGTGCCAGCCACGGAAAGGGGGGGGCTAGCGGCCTGAATGAGCAGTTCTTC.

The chain links TRBV4-2 to TRBJ2-1; D unclear. The CDR3 is 15 residues long. V was pared by 0 bases and J by 2 bases, with 8 bases between. Germline V gene sequence: CDR1 LGHNA, CDR2 YNFKEQ. This CDR3 is CASSQEKSAYNEQFF. The CDR3, as DNA: TGTGCCAGCAGCCAAGAAAAGAGCGCCTACAATGAGCAGTTCTTC.

In this sample, this clonotype turned up a few times. The chain has TRBV30 and TRBJ2-1; TRBD2 aligns across 7 bases. Germline CDR1 is GTSNPN and CDR2 is SVGIG (reference sequence). V was pared by 1 base and J by 7 bases, with 7 bases of the junction left unmatched. The CDR3 loop spans 14 amino acids. As DNA, the CDR3 is TGTGCCTGGAGTGAGTGGCGGGGGTTTAATGAGCAGTTCTTC. As protein: CAWSEWRGFNEQFF.

This clonotype was detected a few times. V is TRBV7-2 and J is TRBJ2-3; D is undetermined. The CDR3 runs 15 residues. CDR1 is SGHTA and CDR2 is FQGNSA in the germline V gene. V was shortened by 5 bases and J by 0 bases, with 12 bases between the two germline ends. CDR3 nucleotides: TGTGCCAGCAGCCCCCAATATTATAGCACAGATACGCAGTATTTT. Protein product: CASSPQYYSTDTQYF.

This clonotype has more than one count but fewer than ten. This chain links TRBV6-5 with TRBJ2-7, with D perhaps TRBD2 (6 bases). CDR3 size: 14 residues. CDR1 is MNHEY and CDR2 is SVGAGI in the germline V gene. Deletions cut 5 bases from V and 0 bases from J, with 11 bases between. The CDR3 nucleotides are TGTGCCAGCAGTAGCGGGCCTAGCTCCTACGAGCAGTACTTC. It encodes CASSSGPSSYEQYF.

V usage is TRBV7-9 and J usage is TRBJ2-4; 10 bases fit TRBD1. The germline V gene has CDR1 SEHNR and CDR2 FQNEAQ (reference sequence). The CDR3 length is 17 residues. The J segment lost 6 bases and the V segment lost 4 bases, leaving 12 bases of the junction unmatched. The CDR3 DNA reads as TGTGCCAGCAGCTCCCCCCAGACAGGGGGCAGGGCAAACATTCAGTACTTC. Translating gives CASSSPQTGGRANIQYF. Filled out from reference TRBV7-9 and TRBJ2-4, the complete variable domain reads DTGVSQNPRHKITKRGQNVTFRCDPISEHNRLYWYRQTLGQGPEFLTYFQNEAQLEKSRLLSDRFSAERPKGSFSTLEIQRTEQGDSAMYLCASSSPQTGGRANIQYFGAGTRLSVL.

The chain employs TRBV5-1 and TRBJ2-6; D assignment may be TRBD1 or TRBD2 (5 bases each). In germline, CDR1 is SGHRS, CDR2 YFSETQ. V lost 2 bases and J lost 1, with 13 bases in between. CDR3 size: 17 residues. Written as DNA, the CDR3 is TGCGCCAGCAGCTTATCAGGGAGCTTGTCTGGGGCCAACGTCCTGACTTTC. Protein: CASSLSGSLSGANVLTF.

The chain uses TRBV12-3 or TRBV12-4 and TRBJ2-5; 10 bases match TRBD2. With 4 bases clipped from V and 4 bases from J, the junction kept 9 bases outside the gene matches. The CDR3 consists of 16 residues. This CDR3 is CASSSKRAGGRETQYF. The CDR3 DNA reads as TGTGCCAGCAGTTCCAAGAGAGCGGGAGGGAGAGAGACCCAGTACTTC.

V gene TRBV30 combines with J gene TRBJ2-7; D unclear. This CDR3 is 12 amino acids long. Germline CDR1 reads GTSNPN; CDR2 reads SVGIG (reference sequence). Between the trimmed V and J ends, which lost 0 bases and 7 bases, there was a span of 10 bases. As DNA, the CDR3 is TGTGCCTGGAGTGTACAAAGGCAAGAGCAGTACTTC. Protein sequence: CAWSVQRQEQYF.

This chain connects TRBV27 to TRBJ2-2; tentative D call: TRBD2 (7 bases). CDR1 MNHEY and CDR2 SMNVEV come from the germline V gene (reference sequence). V was trimmed by 5 bases and J by 3 bases, leaving 13 bases between them. This CDR3 region has 15 residues. The CDR3 DNA is TGTGCCAGCAGTCAGGGAGGGGGGCACACCGGGGAGCTGTTTTTT. The encoded protein is CASSQGGGHTGELFF.

The CDR3 DNA is TGTGCCAGCAGTGACTGGGGATTTGGCAATCAGCCCCAGCATTTT. The encoded protein is CASSDWGFGNQPQHF. V gene TRBV6-1 combines with J gene TRBJ1-5; D remains unclear. CDR1 and CDR2 from the germline V gene are MNHNS and SASEGT. The CDR3 extends over 15 amino acids. Trimming took off 3 bases at V and 2 bases at J, with 11 bases between the two ends.